This TCR beta chain derives from a study of blood T cell repertoires in COVID-19 (dated by TCRdb to the early 2020s). As for the study more broadly: Collaborator samples came from the United States, Italy and Spain and covered acute and convalescent phases of COVID-19. Where available, HLA class I and class II types were taken from metadata supplied by the sample provider and were not determined by assay-based typing. Deeply sampled blood TCRbeta repertoires from subjects exposed to, actively infected with, or recovered from COVID-19 were included in the dataset. The prospective study material was composed of cDNA or gDNA derived from T cells, B-cell-depleted T cells, or PBMCs. The sample metadata nearly always contained a de-identified subject ID, COVID-19 status, age in years and sex. The repertoires were made available in a free public database intended to serve as a resource for research on the immune response to SARS-CoV-2. The samples were drawn from the first 160 participants of the ongoing ImmuneRACE study and from 1,254 subjects provided by 6 global collaborators. General findings and caveats noted by the study authors: The quantity of clinical and demographic metadata differed by source and by participant and was supplied without curation.

Another Seattle source contributed samples from volunteer blood donors who had recovered from COVID-19. Collaborating institutions collected whole blood in K2EDTA tubes following their own protocols. Collaborator samples were shipped for TCRbeta analysis as frozen whole blood, isolated PBMCs, or DNA extracted from either sample type. Notes on this clone: The antigen it binds to is not known. There are no base qualities to consult, and no much larger clone falls within one base.

The germline V gene gives CDR1 as KGHSH and CDR2 as LQKENI. The CDR3 sequence holds 12 residues, the cysteine and phenylalanine included. Just CDR3 DNA is preserved here, 36 bases in frame from base 1. V is cut by 3 bases and J by 4 bases, and the space between the germline ends is 4 bases. TCRbeta CDR3 regions were amplified from genomic DNA using the immunoSEQ Assay, a bias-controlled multiplex PCR. Per the authors' processing: The number of nucleated cells in each sample was estimated by amplification of reference gene primers within the assay. Sequence reads were collapsed and filtered to measure the absolute abundance of every unique TCRbeta CDR3 rearrangement. For each sample, productive Simpson clonality was calculated as the square root of Simpson's diversity index across productive rearrangements. TCRdb took this table from immuneACCESS and kept in-frame rearrangements with V and J called. Such tables lack part of the clones; where checked against another copy, unresolved V genes explain under half of the gap, and the rest is unexplained. The D gene and trimming were derived from the DNA, and the V and J assignments and clone size from that table. The sample records some 200,000 clones, roughly 85% of which are singletons. The ten largest clonotypes hold 10% to 15% of the sample.

Source material: peripheral blood. This sequence uses TRBV18 and TRBJ1-5, with the D gene call left open. The sequence was obtained from a woman younger than 35 who had recovered from COVID-19. Here is the DNA: TGTGCCAGCTCACCCGAGAATCAGCCCCAGCATTTT. This gives the protein CASSPENQPQHF.